This T cell receptor beta chain was recorded in a study of neurological immune-mediated disorders. Overall study results and limits: Multiple sclerosis was found to have the least TCR clonal expansion, below healthy controls, and HTLV-1-associated myelopathy the most. There was no clinical or MRI feature that showed an association with the multiple sclerosis repertoire cluster.

This clonotype was found many times. Antigen unknown. This CDR3 is built from 13 residues. The ends were cut back, 0 bases at V and 7 bases at J, with 11 bases in the middle. Per germline, CDR1 SGHNT and CDR2 YYREEE (reference sequence). 5'RACE employing 10-nucleotide random UMIs yielded the cDNA. Each sequencing run yielded over 170 million TCR-beta sequences from 15-18 subjects. One entry per CDR3 protein, called by TCRdb with MiXCR from the 5' RACE reads. This sample has approximately 50,000 distinct CDR3 sequences, with about 3.5% found just once. V and J are TRBV5-4 and TRBJ2-7; D gene uncertain. What was sequenced was PBMCs. This sequence was found in a man aged 35 to 55 with multiple sclerosis. This CDR3 is CASSLAASGEQYF. The CDR3 DNA reads as TGTGCCAGCAGCTTGGCGGCTAGTGGGGAGCAGTACTTC.